The 25 T cell receptor beta chains reported below all come from one sample, sequenced in a study of blood T cell repertoires in COVID-19. TCRdb keeps only in-frame clones here, not all; method: immunoSEQ multiplex PCR. The sample lists about 120,000 clones; 75% to 90% were seen once. Sequenced: peripheral blood. Every receptor here comes from a woman aged 70-85 years with acute or convalescent COVID-19.

The V gene is TRBV6-5, the J gene TRBJ1-1, with 9 bases lining up with TRBD1. The CDR3 contains 12 residues. Per germline, CDR1 MNHEY and CDR2 SVGAGI. V lost 6 bases to trimming and J lost 11 bases; unmatched junction nucleotides: 7. The DNA for the CDR3 is TGTGCCAGCAGCGGGGACAGGGTGTGGGCTTTCTTT. This sequence encodes CASSGDRVWAFF.

The chain carries TRBV28 and TRBJ1-6, with D uncertain. The V and J ends lost 6 bases and 2 bases respectively, with 8 bases between them. This CDR3 region has 14 residues. Germline V gene lookup returns CDR1 MDHEN and CDR2 SYDVKM. As DNA, the CDR3 is TGTGCCAGCAGCCACGGGACCTATAATTCACCCCTCCACTTT. Protein: CASSHGTYNSPLHF.

The J gene is TRBJ1-1, the V gene TRBV7-9; perhaps TRBD1 as D (5 bases). The V and J ends lost 6 bases and 1 base respectively, with 9 bases between them. This CDR3 has 13 residues. CDR1 is SEHNR and CDR2 is FQNEAQ in the germline V gene (reference sequence). The CDR3 is CASSYQGNTEAFF. As DNA, the CDR3 is TGTGCCAGCAGTTATCAGGGGAACACTGAAGCTTTCTTT. Full variable domain (outside the CDR3, taken from reference TRBV7-9 and TRBJ1-1): DTGVSQNPRHKITKRGQNVTFRCDPISEHNRLYWYRQTLGQGPEFLTYFQNEAQLEKSRLLSDRFSAERPKGSFSTLEIQRTEQGDSAMYLCASSYQGNTEAFFGQGTRLTVV.

V gene TRBV9 combines with J gene TRBJ1-4, with 9 bases fitting TRBD1. This CDR3 spans 16 amino acids. Trimming took 4 bases from V and 4 from J; bases not matched to a gene: 8. Germline-derived CDR1 and CDR2 are SGDLS and YYNGEE. CDR3 sequence reads: CASSLRTGAFNEKLFF. The CDR3 DNA follows: TGTGCCAGCAGCTTGAGGACAGGGGCCTTTAATGAAAAACTGTTTTTT.

This rearrangement joins TRBV9 to TRBJ1-3, with D tentatively TRBD1 (6 bases). V shed 0 bases and J shed 0 bases, with 13 bases lying between them. CDR1 SGDLS and CDR2 YYNGEE come from the germline V gene. The CDR3 is 17 amino acids. In nucleotides, the CDR3 is TGTGCCAGCAGCGTAGCCTGGACAGCTTCCTCTGGAAACACCATATATTTT. Translated, it gives CASSVAWTASSGNTIYF.

The chain links TRBV9 to TRBJ2-7; D might be TRBD1 (6 bases). The germline V gene has CDR1 SGDLS and CDR2 YYNGEE. The length of the CDR3 is 13 residues. V lost 3 bases and J lost 3, with 10 bases in between. CDR3 nucleotides: TGTGCCAGCAGCGGATCAGGGGACTACGAGCAGTACTTC. It encodes CASSGSGDYEQYF.

V and J are TRBV19 and TRBJ2-3; 7 nucleotides align to TRBD2. Trimming at V came to 3 bases and at J to 3 bases, leaving 3 bases not matched to a gene. CDR3 length: 14 amino acids. Germline V gene lookup returns CDR1 LNHDA and CDR2 SQIVND (reference sequence). Written as DNA, the CDR3 is TGTGCCAGTAGTATTGGGGGGGGGACAGATACGCAGTATTTT. It translates to CASSIGGGTDTQYF.

The chain is built from TRBV6-5 and TRBJ1-5; D perhaps matches TRBD1 (6 bases). The CDR3 has 14 amino acids. The V end lost 7 bases, the J end lost 6 bases, and 16 bases lay between the germline ends. Germline assignment: CDR1 MNHEY and CDR2 SVGAGI. The CDR3 region has the DNA TGTGCCAGCACCAGGCGGGGGGCTGGTCAGCCCCAGCATTTT. It encodes CASTRRGAGQPQHF.

This chain links TRBV7-9 with TRBJ1-2, with 7 bases matching TRBD1. After removal of 11 bases from V and 4 bases from J, the junction contained 16 bases not matched to a gene. The CDR3 length is 15 residues. CDR1 SEHNR and CDR2 FQNEAQ come from the germline V gene (reference sequence). Here the CDR3 DNA reads TGTGCCCGCTGGTCAGGGGGTCCCATTACCTATGGCTACACCTTC. Protein: CARWSGGPITYGYTF.

This clone occurred once. This rearrangement joins TRBV2 to TRBJ2-1; no clear D gene. The germline gives CDR1 SNHLY, CDR2 FYNNEI. CDR3 size: 15 residues. V was shortened by 3 bases and J by 4 bases, with 13 bases between the two germline ends. The CDR3 nucleotides are TGTGCCAGCAGTGAGCGACACGGTGGGTACAATGAGCAGTTCTTC. This encodes CASSERHGGYNEQFF.

V is TRBV27 and J is TRBJ1-2; a weak D match, TRBD1 (6 bases). Germline CDR1 reads MNHEY; CDR2 reads SMNVEV (reference sequence). The CDR3 consists of 14 residues. Trimming shortened V by 5 bases and J by 5 bases, and 15 bases separated the two germline ends. The CDR3: CASSLGGPVYGYTF. CDR3 nucleotides: TGTGCCAGCAGTCTAGGGGGTCCCGTATATGGCTACACCTTC.

This clone was recorded a few times. The chain couples TRBV27 to TRBJ1-1; 8 bases map to TRBD1. The germline V gene has CDR1 MNHEY and CDR2 SMNVEV (reference sequence). Trimming took 6 bases from V and 6 from J; bases not matched to a gene: 9. CDR3 length: 14 amino acids. CDR3 sequence (DNA): TGTGCCAGCAGGGTCGGGACAGGAGAATCTGAAGCTTTCTTT. It encodes CASRVGTGESEAFF.

The chain recombines TRBV6-6 with TRBJ1-1; the match to TRBD1 covers 7 bases. V trimming: 4 bases; J trimming: 7 bases; junction bases outside the gene matches: 3. This CDR3 spans 12 amino acids. The germline V gene encodes CDR1 MNHNY and CDR2 SVGAGI (reference sequence). CDR3 bases: TGTGCCAGCAGTTTCAGACAGGGTGAAGCTTTCTTT. Amino acid sequence: CASSFRQGEAFF.

V gene TRBV11-2 combines with J gene TRBJ1-1; no clear D. The V end was cut by 1 base, the J end by 5 bases, with 11 bases between. Germline CDR1 reads SGHAT; CDR2 reads FQNNGV. This CDR3 is built from 14 residues. The CDR3 loop is CASSLVGRVTEAFF. CDR3 nucleotides: TGTGCCAGCAGCTTAGTGGGTCGGGTGACTGAAGCTTTCTTT.

V and J are TRBV19 and TRBJ1-1, with D possibly matching TRBD1 (5 bases). V lost 1 base to trimming and J lost 5 bases, with 14 bases between them. The length of the CDR3 is 15 residues. CDR1 LNHDA and CDR2 SQIVND come from the germline V gene (reference sequence). The CDR3: CASSIGPQGGTEAFF. CDR3 nucleotides: TGTGCCAGTAGTATAGGTCCGCAGGGTGGGACTGAAGCTTTCTTT.

For the CDR3, the DNA is TGTGCCAGCTCACCGCCGGGACTAGCCCTCTACGAGCAGTACTTC. It is translated as CASSPPGLALYEQYF. The chain employs TRBV18 and TRBJ2-7; 9 bases are shared with TRBD2. Germline CDR1 KGHSH, CDR2 LQKENI. There are 15 residues in the CDR3. Trimming removed 3 bases from V and 3 bases from J; junction bases left unmatched: 6.

V gene TRBV30 combines with J gene TRBJ1-6; unclear D gene. The V end lost 1 base, the J end lost 13 bases, and 17 bases lay between the germline ends. Germline loops: CDR1 GTSNPN, CDR2 SVGIG (reference sequence). The CDR3 covers 14 residues. CDR3 in amino acids: CAWSAGRGLGPLHF. In DNA form, the CDR3 reads TGTGCCTGGAGTGCAGGACGGGGATTGGGGCCCCTCCACTTT. Filled out from reference TRBV30 and TRBJ1-6, the complete variable domain reads SQTIHQWPATLVQPVGSPLSLECTVEGTSNPNLYWYRQAAGRGLQLLFYSVGIGQISSEVPQNLSASRPQDRQFILSSKKLLLSDSGFYLCAWSAGRGLGPLHFGNGTRLTVT.

The V gene is TRBV9, the J gene TRBJ1-1, with a possible D match to TRBD1 (5 bases). The CDR3 is 14 amino acids. The V gene lost 4 bases and the J gene lost 3 bases, with 13 bases spanning the gap. Germline values: CDR1 SGDLS, CDR2 YYNGEE. This CDR3 reads CASSPLSRDTEAFF. The CDR3 DNA reads TGTGCCAGCAGCCCCCTCTCCAGGGACACTGAAGCTTTCTTT.

V usage is TRBV5-1 and J usage is TRBJ2-5; 9 bases fit TRBD1. Looked up from germline, CDR1 is SGHRS and CDR2 is YFSETQ. This CDR3 has 16 amino acids. Trimming took 8 bases from V and 0 from J; bases not matched to a gene: 11. CDR3 sequence: CARLNRDRVYQETQYF. The CDR3 coding sequence is TGCGCCAGGTTAAACCGGGACAGGGTCTACCAAGAGACCCAGTACTTC.

The genes are TRBV5-4 and TRBJ2-1; 11 positions agree with TRBD2. The germline V gene has CDR1 SGHNT and CDR2 YYREEE (reference sequence). This CDR3 has 14 amino acids. The V segment lost 4 bases and the J segment 9 bases; nucleotides outside the gene matches: 6. The CDR3 nucleotides are TGTGCCAGCAGCATGACTAGCGGGGAGGGTGAGCAGTTCTTC. Residues: CASSMTSGEGEQFF.

This CDR3 is CASSYDLAGGREQYF. The CDR3 coding sequence is TGTGCCAGCAGTTACGACCTAGCGGGGGGGCGAGAGCAGTACTTC. This chain links TRBV6-2 or TRBV6-3 with TRBJ2-7; TRBD2 agrees at 12 bases. The J segment lost 7 bases and the V segment lost 2 bases, leaving 6 bases of the junction unmatched. The germline CDR1 and CDR2 sequences are MNHEY and SVGEGT. The length of the CDR3 is 15 residues.

The CDR3 DNA reads as TGTGCCAGCAGCACCTTTCTGGGCGGGGGGTTTTCCTACGAGCAGTACTTC. Translating it yields CASSTFLGGGFSYEQYF. The J gene is TRBJ2-7, the V gene TRBV11-2, with TRBD2 identical over 8 bases. The CDR3 covers 17 residues. Per germline, CDR1 SGHAT and CDR2 FQNNGV. V dropped 5 bases and J dropped 1; count of bases not matched to a gene: 13.

This chain links TRBV9 with TRBJ2-2; D unresolved. This CDR3 is 14 amino acids long. The germline gives CDR1 SGDLS, CDR2 YYNGEE. Trimming removed 4 bases from V and 7 bases from J, with 14 bases in between. CDR3 nucleotides: TGTGCCAGCAGCCGAAGCCTTGGAGACGGGGAGCTGTTTTTT. Its translation is CASSRSLGDGELFF. The whole variable domain, remainder taken from reference TRBV9 and TRBJ2-2, is DSGVTQTPKHLITATGQRVTLRCSPRSGDLSVYWYQQSLDQGLQFLIQYYNGEERAKGNILERFSAQQFPDLHSELNLSSLELGDSALYFCASSRSLGDGELFFGEGSRLTVL.

This chain uses TRBV2 with TRBJ1-2; TRBD1 might be the D (5 bases). V was pared by 3 bases and J by 0 bases, with 11 bases between. Germline CDR1 SNHLY, CDR2 FYNNEI. CDR3 size: 15 residues. The DNA for the CDR3 is TGTGCCAGCAGTGATGGGGGACTCCCTAACTATGGCTACACCTTC. The encoded protein is CASSDGGLPNYGYTF.

Only one count was recorded for this clone. The genes are TRBV20-1 and TRBJ2-7; no firm D call. The CDR3 runs to 11 residues. The ends were cut back, 3 bases at V and 3 bases at J, with 6 bases in the middle. Germline values: CDR1 DFQATT, CDR2 SNEGSKA (reference sequence). CDR3 in DNA: TGCAGTGCTAGTCGGTTCTACGAGCAGTACTTC. Translating it yields CSASRFYEQYF.